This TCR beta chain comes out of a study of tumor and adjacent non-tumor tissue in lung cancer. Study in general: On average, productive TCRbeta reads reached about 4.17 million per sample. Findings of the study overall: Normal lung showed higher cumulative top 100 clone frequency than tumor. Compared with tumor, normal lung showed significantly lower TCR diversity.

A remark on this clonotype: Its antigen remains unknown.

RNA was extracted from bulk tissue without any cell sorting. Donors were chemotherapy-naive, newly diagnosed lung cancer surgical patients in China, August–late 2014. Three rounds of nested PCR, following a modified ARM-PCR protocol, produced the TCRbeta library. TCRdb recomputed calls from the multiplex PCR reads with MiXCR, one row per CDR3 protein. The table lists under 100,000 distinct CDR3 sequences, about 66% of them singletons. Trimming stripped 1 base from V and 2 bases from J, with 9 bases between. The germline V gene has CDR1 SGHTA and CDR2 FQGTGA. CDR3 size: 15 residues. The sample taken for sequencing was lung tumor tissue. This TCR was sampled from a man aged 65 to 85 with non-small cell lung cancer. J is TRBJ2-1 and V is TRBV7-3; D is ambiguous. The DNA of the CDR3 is TGTGCCAGCAGCTTAAGGTCGTCCCCCTACAATGAGCAGTTCTTC. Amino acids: CASSLRSSPYNEQFF.